These 27 T cell receptor beta chains originate from one sample sequenced in a study of human thymus T cells. Resections were taken during corrective heart surgery, and the thymus tissue came from these. Sequencing was performed with immunoSEQ multiplex PCR; in TCRdb, only in-frame clones are kept and a portion is missing. The table lists roughly 120,000 clones, about 95% of them singletons. The sample comprised thymus tissue. All receptors come from a boy younger than two with a congenital heart defect but otherwise immunologically healthy.

V gene TRBV5-1 combines with J gene TRBJ1-6; 7 bases line up with TRBD1. This CDR3 is 14 amino acids long. CDR1 and CDR2 (germline): SGHRS, YFSETQ. V lost 0 bases, J lost 7 bases, and 1 base stayed unmatched. For the CDR3, the DNA is TGCGCCAGCAGCTTGGGAGGGGGCAATTCACCCCTCCACTTT. Its protein is CASSLGGGNSPLHF.

The chain is built from TRBV7-2 and TRBJ2-7, with TRBD1 as a possible D gene (5 bases). V lost 5 bases and J 6 bases, leaving 20 bases between the germline ends. The CDR3 consists of 15 residues. Germline V gives CDR1 SGHTA, CDR2 FQGNSA. The CDR3 DNA reads TGTGCCAGCAGCCCAAGGGGTTCCGTACCGTCCGAGCAGTACTTC. It codes for CASSPRGSVPSEQYF. Supplemented by reference TRBV7-2 and TRBJ2-7, the full variable domain reads GAGVSQSPSNKVTEKGKDVELRCDPISGHTALYWYRQSLGQGLEFLIYFQGNSAPDKSGLPSDRFSAERTGGSVSTLTIQRTQQEDSAVYLCASSPRGSVPSEQYFGPGTRLTVT.

This clone occurred once. V usage is TRBV27 and J usage is TRBJ1-1; 7 bases line up with TRBD1. Trimming at V came to 1 base and at J to 6 bases, leaving 11 bases not matched to a gene. The germline CDR1 and CDR2 sequences are MNHEY and SMNVEV (reference sequence). This CDR3 is 16 amino acids long. The CDR3 DNA follows: TGTGCCAGCAGTTTATACACGGTTGGCAGGGGGGCTGAAGCTTTCTTT. It specifies CASSLYTVGRGAEAFF.

The chain joins TRBV19 to TRBJ1-4; D is undetermined. Germline CDR1 LNHDA, CDR2 SQIVND (reference sequence). Trimming took 9 bases from V and 4 from J, leaving 12 bases between them. The CDR3 has 13 amino acids. Here the CDR3 DNA reads TGTGCCAGCCGCGGACTCAGTAATGAAAAACTGTTTTTT. Translating gives CASRGLSNEKLFF.

This chain joins TRBV5-8 and TRBJ2-1, with 8 bases matching TRBD2. Germline lookup yields CDR1 SGHTS and CDR2 YDEGEE. CDR3 length equals 16 residues. The V and J ends lost 2 bases and 0 bases, in that order; junction bases with no gene match: 4. The CDR3 loop reads CASSFGLAPSYNEQFF. The DNA for the CDR3 is TGTGCCAGCAGCTTTGGACTAGCCCCCTCCTACAATGAGCAGTTCTTC.

This clone was detected only once. The rearrangement joins TRBV4-3 to TRBJ2-7, with 7 bases matching TRBD1. V was clipped by 3 bases and J by 6 bases; unmatched bases: 8. The CDR3 has 14 amino acids. CDR1 is LGHNA and CDR2 is YSLEER in the germline V gene. CDR3 bases: TGCGCCAGCAGCCATGAAGTAAGGGGGCGCGAGCAGTACTTC. The encoded protein is CASSHEVRGREQYF.

CDR3 sequence reads: CASSLAPDTQYF. DNA of the CDR3: TGTGCCAGCAGCTTAGCGCCAGATACGCAGTATTTT. The V call is TRBV7-2, the J call TRBJ2-3; D gene unclear. The CDR3 has 12 amino acids. Germline V gene sequence: CDR1 SGHTA, CDR2 FQGNSA. Trimming took 0 bases from V and 4 from J, leaving 2 bases between them. The full variable domain, completed using reference TRBV7-2 and TRBJ2-3, is GAGVSQSPSNKVTEKGKDVELRCDPISGHTALYWYRQSLGQGLEFLIYFQGNSAPDKSGLPSDRFSAERTGGSVSTLTIQRTQQEDSAVYLCASSLAPDTQYFGPGTRLTVL.

This clone was observed a single time. The CDR3 sequence: CASSLQGNEQFF. In nucleotides, the CDR3 is TGTGCCAGCAGCTTGCAGGGGAATGAGCAGTTCTTC. The chain is built from TRBV5-6 and TRBJ2-1; weak D call: TRBD1 (6 bases). CDR3 length: 12 residues. Trimming took 1 base from V and 7 from J, leaving 6 bases between them. Germline V lookup: CDR1 SGHDT, CDR2 YYEEEE.

CDR3 DNA: TGCAGCGCGACAGGGAGGTTTGAGAACACTGAAGCTTTCTTT. The encoded protein is CSATGRFENTEAFF. The J gene is TRBJ1-1, the V gene TRBV29-1, with 7 bases aligning to TRBD1. Losses at the gene ends were 7 bases for V and 1 base for J; bases not matched to a gene: 9. Germline loops: CDR1 SQVTM, CDR2 ANQGSEA. This CDR3 has 14 amino acids.

The rearrangement uses TRBV13 and TRBJ2-6; D is perhaps TRBD1 (8 bases). V lost 5 bases, J lost 0 bases, and 23 bases lay in between. This CDR3 contains 20 residues. CDR1 is PRHDT, CDR2 FYEKMQ, per germline (reference sequence). CDR3 coding DNA: TGTGCCAGCAGCCCCGGTCAACAGGGGGAGGGTAGCTCTGGGGCCAACGTCCTGACTTTC. This codes for CASSPGQQGEGSSGANVLTF. The full variable domain, in which reference TRBV13 and TRBJ2-6 provide the parts outside the CDR3, is AAGVIQSPRHLIKEKRETATLKCYPIPRHDTVYWYQQGPGQDPQFLISFYEKMQSDKGSIPDRFSAQQFSDYHSELNMSSLELGDSALYFCASSPGQQGEGSSGANVLTFGAGSRLTVL.

The CDR3 sequence is CASSYKVYSTYEQYF. As DNA, the CDR3 is TGTGCCAGCAGCTACAAAGTGTACAGCACCTACGAGCAGTACTTC. J is TRBJ2-7 and V is TRBV12-1; the table's D call, TRBD1, was not checked against the DNA. TRBV12-1 is annotated as a pseudogene. The length of the CDR3 is 15 residues.

The count of this clone is one. The chain is built from TRBV5-1 and TRBJ1-4; D unresolved. The length of the CDR3 is 14 residues. V was pared by 0 bases and J by 5 bases, with 8 bases between. Germline lookup yields CDR1 SGHRS and CDR2 YFSETQ. CDR3 amino acids: CASSLESENEKLFF. The CDR3 DNA is TGCGCCAGCAGCTTGGAGAGTGAGAATGAAAAACTGTTTTTT.

The chain has TRBV27 and TRBJ1-1; unclear D gene. The CDR3 spans 13 residues. From germline, CDR1 is MNHEY and CDR2 SMNVEV (reference sequence). The ends were cut back, 6 bases at V and 0 bases at J, with 8 bases in the middle. The CDR3 protein is CASRRLMNTEAFF. CDR3 DNA sequence: TGTGCCAGCAGGAGGCTTATGAACACTGAAGCTTTCTTT.

The CDR3: CASSFRGGSDEQFF. The CDR3, as DNA: TGTGCCAGCAGTTTTAGGGGGGGGAGCGATGAGCAGTTCTTC. This chain uses TRBV28 with TRBJ2-1; D possibly corresponds to TRBD2 (7 bases). Germline CDR1 and CDR2: MDHEN and SYDVKM. CDR3 length equals 14 residues. The germline V and J ends were trimmed by 3 bases and 8 bases, with 14 bases remaining between them.

CDR3 DNA sequence: TGTGCCTGGAGCCCTGACCCGGGACAGGACACCGGGGAGCTGTTTTTT. This sequence encodes CAWSPDPGQDTGELFF. The chain combines TRBV30 with TRBJ2-2; TRBD1 aligns across 8 bases. With V trimmed by 3 bases and J by 3 bases, 9 bases remained unmatched. The CDR3 is 16 residues long. Germline CDR1 and CDR2: GTSNPN and SVGIG (reference sequence).

The V call is TRBV10-2, the J call TRBJ1-1; tentatively, D is TRBD1 (6 bases). The length of the CDR3 is 14 residues. From germline, CDR1 is WSHSY and CDR2 SAAADI. The germline V and J ends were trimmed by 4 bases and 11 bases, with 20 bases remaining between them. CDR3 region: CASSVSNRARRAFF. The CDR3 nucleotides are TGCGCCAGCAGTGTCTCTAACAGGGCAAGGAGGGCTTTCTTT.

V and J are TRBV19 and TRBJ2-5; no clear D gene. CDR1 is LNHDA, CDR2 SQIVND, per germline (reference sequence). Trimming took 5 bases from V and 5 from J, leaving 9 bases between them. The CDR3 contains 12 residues. The CDR3: CASSLQGETQYF. Here the CDR3 DNA reads TGTGCCAGTAGTTTGCAAGGGGAGACCCAGTACTTC.

The V and J genes are TRBV7-8 and TRBJ1-1, with a weak D call TRBD1 (6 bases). Looked up from germline, CDR1 is SGHVS and CDR2 is FQNEAQ. This CDR3 is built from 16 residues. Between the trimmed V and J ends, which lost 2 bases and 1 base, there was a span of 14 bases. The CDR3 coding sequence is TGTGCCAGCAGCTTAAATCTGGGGGCTGGGAACACTGAAGCTTTCTTT. The encoded protein is CASSLNLGAGNTEAFF.

The J gene is TRBJ2-7, the V gene TRBV11-1; D is unclear. Trimming took 5 bases from V and 2 from J, leaving 4 bases between them. Germline values: CDR1 SGHAT, CDR2 FQDESV (reference sequence). The CDR3 sequence is 11 residues long. The chain's CDR3 is CASSHTYEQYF. As DNA, the CDR3 is TGTGCCAGCAGCCACACCTACGAGCAGTACTTC. The full variable domain, its missing parts supplied by reference TRBV11-1 and TRBJ2-7, is EAEVAQSPRYKITEKSQAVAFWCDPISGHATLYWYRQILGQGPELLVQFQDESVVDDSQLPKDRFSAERLKGVDSTLKIQPAELGDSAMYLCASSHTYEQYFGPGTRLTVT.

The chain employs TRBV5-1 and TRBJ1-2; perhaps TRBD1 as D (6 bases). Germline CDR1 SGHRS, CDR2 YFSETQ. V was trimmed by 4 bases and J by 8 bases, leaving 15 bases between them. This CDR3 is 13 amino acids long. CDR3 loop: CASSGTYGCGYTF. The CDR3 nucleotides read TGCGCCAGCAGCGGGACATACGGCTGCGGCTACACCTTC. Combining the CDR3 with reference TRBV5-1 and TRBJ1-2 gives the whole variable domain KAGVTQTPRYLIKTRGQQVTLSCSPISGHRSVSWYQQTPGQGLQFLFEYFSETQRNKGNFPGRFSGRQFSNSRSEMNVSTLELGDSALYLCASSGTYGCGYTFGSGTRLTVV.

This rearrangement joins TRBV5-6 to TRBJ2-7; 7 positions agree with TRBD1. This CDR3 has 12 amino acids. V lost 4 bases and J lost 5; bases outside the gene matches: 3. Germline loops: CDR1 SGHDT, CDR2 YYEEEE. The CDR3 loop reads CASSQDRNEQYF. CDR3 sequence (DNA): TGTGCCAGCAGCCAGGACAGGAACGAGCAGTACTTC.

CDR3 DNA sequence: TGCGCCAGCAGCCAAGATCTACCTCCTAATGAAAAACTGTTTTTT. Translated, it gives CASSQDLPPNEKLFF. The chain is built from TRBV4-3 and TRBJ1-4; D not certain. Trimming left V 0 bases short and J 3 bases short, with 8 bases between. Germline CDR1 is LGHNA and CDR2 is YSLEER. The length of the CDR3 is 15 residues.

The rearrangement joins TRBV7-8 to TRBJ2-5; D is undetermined. The CDR3 covers 14 residues. Germline-derived CDR1 and CDR2 are SGHVS and FQNEAQ. V shed 6 bases and J shed 1 base, with 12 bases lying between them. The CDR3 is CASSPRRAQETQYF. The DNA of the CDR3 is TGTGCCAGCAGTCCTAGACGGGCCCAAGAGACCCAGTACTTC.

The gene calls are TRBV5-1 and TRBJ2-7; weak D call: TRBD2 (5 bases). Germline assignment: CDR1 SGHRS and CDR2 YFSETQ. The V and J ends lost 4 bases and 3 bases respectively, with 29 bases between them. This CDR3 has 19 amino acids. The CDR3 here is CASSPPSGSTIRRHYEQYF. In DNA form, the CDR3 reads TGCGCCAGCAGCCCCCCCTCGGGGTCCACCATCCGACGCCACTACGAGCAGTACTTC.

The chain carries TRBV10-3 and TRBJ2-1; 7 positions match TRBD2. The CDR3 has 15 residues. CDR1 ENHRY and CDR2 SYGVKD come from the germline V gene. V dropped 0 bases and J dropped 9; count of bases not matched to a gene: 8. The CDR3 DNA is TGTGCCATCAGTGAGTCGAGCGGACTAGGGTTTGAGCAGTTCTTC. This encodes CAISESSGLGFEQFF.

The chain employs TRBV7-2 and TRBJ2-3; D is possibly TRBD1 or TRBD2 (5 bases each). Per the germline V gene, CDR1 is SGHTA and CDR2 is FQGNSA. CDR3 length: 17 residues. V was cut by 2 bases and J by 4 bases, with 19 bases left in between. In DNA form, the CDR3 reads TGTGCCAGCAGCTTAATGGCCGGGACCCACGGCGCAGATACGCAGTATTTT. Its protein product is CASSLMAGTHGADTQYF.

The rearrangement links TRBV21-1 to TRBJ1-2; TRBD1 reflects the table's D call only, with no check against the DNA. TRBV21-1 is an annotated pseudogene. The CDR3 covers 19 residues. In DNA form, the CDR3 reads TGTGCCAGCAAGCCTGGGGGACAGGTGGTGTATGGACTCATCTATGGCTACACCTTC. This gives the protein CASKPGGQVVYGLIYGYTF.